This T cell receptor (beta chain) was captured in a study of T cells expressing NK-cell markers. Study context: Most of the eight sequenced donors tested HCMV-seropositive; one tested seronegative.

CDR3 length equals 15 residues. Germline values: CDR1 MGHDK, CDR2 SYGVNS. TCRdb reprocessed the 5' RACE reads, keeping one entry per CDR3 protein, no DNA. The sample yields about 400,000 distinct CDR3 sequences, of which the top ten take up approximately 11%. The chain recombines TRBV25-1 with TRBJ2-1; TCRdb designates TRBD1, a call that cannot be tested without DNA. This receptor was taken from a woman in her forties or fifties in good health. What was sequenced was blood T cells: a sorted CD56 or NKG2C T cell subset, CD4+ or CD8+ T cells, or bulk PBMC T cells (not recorded which). The CDR3 protein is CASKAKGQTYNEQFF.